A single sample is the source of the 21 T cell receptor beta chains below, sequenced in a study of CD8+CD57+ T cells in acquired aplastic anemia. Individuals selected for sequencing had exhibited CD8+CD57+ cell expansion on flow cytometry. The use of genomic DNA as template underpinned the TCR beta VDJ and CDR3 profiling. TCRdb called the reads again in MiXCR, with one record for every CDR3 protein. The sample has under 250,000 distinct CDR3 sequences, around 43% seen once. The sample comprised sorted CD4+, CD8+, or CD8+CD57+ T cells (not recorded which) from PBMCs. The source is a human donor with aplastic anemia.

The rearrangement joins TRBV20-1 to TRBJ1-1; D is possibly TRBD1 (5 bases). V dropped 6 bases and J dropped 1 base, with 12 bases sitting between them. The CDR3 consists of 13 residues. The germline gives CDR1 DFQATT, CDR2 SNEGSKA (reference sequence). The CDR3 DNA follows: TGCAGTGCCCAAACACAGGCGAACACTGAAGCTTTCTTT. This sequence encodes CSAQTQANTEAFF.

The J gene is TRBJ1-2, the V gene TRBV11-2; D is perhaps TRBD1 (5 bases). This CDR3 spans 14 amino acids. Trimming cost V 1 base and J 4 bases, with 10 bases left between them. CDR1 is SGHAT, CDR2 FQNNGV, per germline. CDR3 sequence reads: CASSLGSGSYGYTF. CDR3 DNA: TGTGCCAGCAGCTTAGGGTCAGGGTCCTATGGCTACACCTTC.

This clonotype was detected ten times or more. The V and J genes are TRBV5-5 and TRBJ2-7; D remains unclear. Germline V lookup: CDR1 SGHKS, CDR2 YYEKEE (reference sequence). The V end lost 2 bases, the J end lost 0 bases, and 9 bases lay between the germline ends. This CDR3 is 14 amino acids long. CDR3 coding DNA: TGTGCCAGCAGCTTTTCAACGGGCTCCTACGAGCAGTACTTC. Translating gives CASSFSTGSYEQYF.

The J gene is TRBJ1-6, the V gene TRBV19; D is uncertain. Germline V CDR1 and CDR2: LNHDA, SQIVND (reference sequence). The CDR3 has 14 residues. The V and J ends lost 8 bases and 9 bases respectively, with 17 bases between them. CDR3 bases: TGTGCCAGTTCTAGTTCCCCCTTAAGTTCACCCCTCCACTTT. As protein: CASSSSPLSSPLHF. Full variable domain (missing parts from reference TRBV19 and TRBJ1-6): DGGITQSPKYLFRKEGQNVTLSCEQNLNHDAMYWYRQDPGQGLRLIYYSQIVNDFQKGDIAEGYSVSREKKESFPLTVTSAQKNPTAFYLCASSSSPLSSPLHFGNGTRLTVT.

This clonotype was recorded at least ten times. The chain links TRBV5-1 to TRBJ2-3; possibly TRBD1 for D (5 bases). The CDR3 covers 15 residues. Trimming removed 0 bases from V and 5 bases from J, with 13 bases in between. Germline assignment: CDR1 SGHRS and CDR2 YFSETQ. The CDR3 protein is CASSLGEGVGDTQYF. The CDR3 DNA reads TGCGCCAGCAGCTTGGGAGAAGGGGTGGGAGATACGCAGTATTTT. Looking up the rest from reference TRBV5-1 and TRBJ2-3 gives the full variable domain: KAGVTQTPRYLIKTRGQQVTLSCSPISGHRSVSWYQQTPGQGLQFLFEYFSETQRNKGNFPGRFSGRQFSNSRSEMNVSTLELGDSALYLCASSLGEGVGDTQYFGPGTRLTVL.

The chain couples TRBV7-4 to TRBJ2-6; 7 bases agree with TRBD2. The V segment lost 8 bases and the J segment 1 base; nucleotides outside the gene matches: 5. CDR1 SGHVT and CDR2 SQSDAQ come from the germline V gene. The CDR3 contains 15 residues. The CDR3 sequence: CASGSGGSGANVLTF. The CDR3 coding sequence is TGTGCCAGCGGCTCCGGGGGGTCTGGGGCCAACGTCCTGACTTTC.

The genes are TRBV10-3 and TRBJ2-7, with D maybe TRBD1 (6 bases). V shed 10 bases and J shed 5 bases, with 24 bases lying between them. Germline loops: CDR1 ENHRY, CDR2 SYGVKD. The CDR3 runs to 15 residues. The CDR3 loop reads CATTLRDTRGNEQYF. The DNA of the CDR3 is TGTGCCACCACCCTCCGGGACACCCGTGGCAACGAGCAGTACTTC.

This clonotype has a handful of counts. A much more abundant neighbour one base away suggests this may be a read error. The V and J genes are TRBV12-3 or TRBV12-4 and TRBJ1-1; no definite D call. The CDR3 consists of 12 residues. The CDR3 nucleotides read TGTGCCAGCAGTCCATCGATCAAGGGAGCTTCCTTT. This translates into CASSPSIKGASF.

On this clonotype itself: A much larger clone sits a single nucleotide away, making a read error possible. The CDR3 end shows no conserved phenylalanine or tryptophan, and so a read error is likely. The chain uses TRBV25-1 and TRBJ1-1; 7 bases align to TRBD1. V trimming: 5 bases; J trimming: 4 bases; junction bases outside the gene matches: 4. The V gene's germline CDR1 is MGHDK and CDR2 SYGVNS. The CDR3 runs 13 residues. The CDR3 loop reads CASSTGVGTEAFL. For the CDR3, the DNA is TGTGCCAGCAGTACAGGGGTCGGCACTGAAGCTTTCCTT.

The J gene is TRBJ1-2, the V gene TRBV6-5; the D gene is possibly TRBD1 (5 bases). The CDR3 runs 16 residues. V was pared by 0 bases and J by 5 bases, with 16 bases between. The germline V gene has CDR1 MNHEY and CDR2 SVGAGI. CDR3 DNA sequence: TGTGCCAGCAGTTACTCTAGCCCTCCCGGGGGGTATGGCTACACCTTC. This codes for CASSYSSPPGGYGYTF.

This clonotype was seen at least ten times. The V gene is TRBV20-1, the J gene TRBJ2-7; maybe TRBD2 (6 bases). The CDR3 spans 15 residues. V dropped 1 base and J dropped 2 bases, with 15 bases sitting between them. Germline V gene sequence: CDR1 DFQATT, CDR2 SNEGSKA (reference sequence). The CDR3 protein is CSARGFGTRPYEQYF. CDR3 DNA: TGCAGTGCTAGAGGGTTCGGGACTCGCCCCTACGAGCAGTACTTC.

On this clonotype itself: A much more abundant neighbour one base away suggests this may be a read error. The chain combines TRBV9 with TRBJ2-7, with TRBD2 matching 7 bases. The CDR3 is made up of 15 amino acids. Per germline, CDR1 SGDLS and CDR2 YYNGEE. In DNA form, the CDR3 reads TGTGCCAGCAGCGTAAGAGGGAGGGCGGCCGGCGAGCAGCACTTC. Translation: CASSVRGRAAGEQHF.

This clonotype has a count of ten or more. V is TRBV7-9 and J is TRBJ2-3; 11 nucleotides match TRBD2. Germline values: CDR1 SEHNR, CDR2 FQNEAQ (reference sequence). The CDR3 is 15 amino acids. The ends lost 5 bases at V and 3 bases at J; junction bases unmatched: 4. CDR3 region: CASSHGTSGTDTQYF. Here the CDR3 DNA reads TGTGCCAGCAGCCACGGGACTAGCGGTACAGATACGCAGTATTTT. Full variable domain (missing parts from reference TRBV7-9 and TRBJ2-3): DTGVSQNPRHKITKRGQNVTFRCDPISEHNRLYWYRQTLGQGPEFLTYFQNEAQLEKSRLLSDRFSAERPKGSFSTLEIQRTEQGDSAMYLCASSHGTSGTDTQYFGPGTRLTVL.

Many counts were recorded for this clonotype. The J gene is TRBJ2-1, the V gene TRBV29-1, with 7 bases matching TRBD2. This CDR3 is built from 16 residues. The junction had 9 bases not matched to a gene; V was cut back by 3 bases and J by 1 base. Per the germline V gene, CDR1 is SQVTM and CDR2 is ANQGSEA. CDR3 DNA sequence: TGCAGCGTTGATAGTCTAGCGGCTCCTTCCTACAATGAGCAGTTCTTC. Protein sequence: CSVDSLAAPSYNEQFF.

This clonotype was picked up many times. The chain has TRBV12-3 or TRBV12-4 and TRBJ2-7, with 9 bases fitting TRBD2. The length of the CDR3 is 15 residues. V lost 4 bases and J lost 5; bases outside the gene matches: 9. In DNA form, the CDR3 reads TGTGCCAGCAGTTCGCGGGAGGGCCCTCCACACGAGCAGTACTTC. Residues: CASSSREGPPHEQYF.

The CDR3 nucleotides are TGTGCCAGCAGCTTTTCGGGGTCGGGAGAGACCCAGTACTTC. The encoded protein is CASSFSGSGETQYF. This chain connects TRBV5-6 to TRBJ2-5; tentatively, D is TRBD2 (5 bases). This CDR3 has 14 residues. Trimming left V 2 bases short and J 4 bases short, with 12 bases between. The V gene's germline CDR1 is SGHDT and CDR2 YYEEEE.

The V gene is TRBV15, the J gene TRBJ1-1; D not resolved. V dropped 0 bases and J dropped 0 bases, with 5 bases sitting between them. Germline CDR1 reads LNHNV; CDR2 reads YYDKDF (reference sequence). The CDR3 has 14 amino acids. CDR3 coding DNA: TGTGCCACCAGCAGAGAACCTGTGAACACTGAAGCTTTCTTT. Translated: CATSREPVNTEAFF.

V usage is TRBV7-9 and J usage is TRBJ1-6; maybe TRBD1 (6 bases). Deletions cut 5 bases from V and 7 bases from J, with 15 bases between. The germline CDR1 and CDR2 sequences are SEHNR and FQNEAQ (reference sequence). CDR3 length equals 15 residues. The CDR3 is CASSPGQGPNSPLHF. For the CDR3, the DNA is TGTGCCAGCAGCCCGGGACAAGGCCCGAATTCACCCCTCCACTTT.

On this clonotype: A much larger clonotype is one base distant, so this may be a read error. This chain uses TRBV7-9 with TRBJ2-3, with TRBD2 as a possible D gene (6 bases). Germline V CDR1 and CDR2: SEHNR, FQNEAQ (reference sequence). The CDR3 is 15 residues long. CDR3 sequence (DNA): TGCGCCAGCAGCCAAGAACAGCGGGCCCACGGTACGCAGTATTTT. Its translation is CASSQEQRAHGTQYF.

The chain joins TRBV7-9 to TRBJ2-5, with 8 nucleotides matching TRBD1. With V trimmed by 5 bases and J by 2 bases, 4 bases remained unmatched. The CDR3 loop spans 14 amino acids. The germline CDR1 and CDR2 sequences are SEHNR and FQNEAQ (reference sequence). The CDR3 bases are TGTGCCAGCAGCCAGGACAGGGAGCAAGAGACCCAGTACTTC. It codes for CASSQDREQETQYF.

The sample holds many counts of this clonotype. This chain uses TRBV7-2 with TRBJ2-7, with TRBD2 matching 12 bases. After removal of 5 bases from V and 3 bases from J, the junction contained 5 bases not matched to a gene. The CDR3 loop spans 15 amino acids. CDR1 is SGHTA, CDR2 FQGNSA, per germline. The CDR3 loop reads CASSAWTSGVYEQYF. The CDR3 DNA follows: TGTGCCAGCAGCGCGTGGACTAGCGGGGTCTACGAGCAGTACTTC. The full variable domain, its missing parts supplied by reference TRBV7-2 and TRBJ2-7, is GAGVSQSPSNKVTEKGKDVELRCDPISGHTALYWYRQSLGQGLEFLIYFQGNSAPDKSGLPSDRFSAERTGGSVSTLTIQRTQQEDSAVYLCASSAWTSGVYEQYFGPGTRLTVT.